A selection of T cell receptor beta chains follows, all from one sample in a study of T cells in localized non-small cell lung cancer. Sequencing used immunoSEQ multiplex PCR; TCRdb keeps in-frame clones, though not all of them. The sample lists some 25,000 clones, around 89% occurring once. The material was PBMCs, obtained before any cancer treatment. The origin of the receptors is a man aged 40 to 70 with stage II lung adenocarcinoma. Both conserved end residues are part of each CDR3. D genes are given only for firm matches. Only some rows state a clone size, as once, few, many or a class for expanded clones.

TRBV27	-	TRBJ2-1	TRBD1	TGTGCCAGCAGTCCCGGACAGGGTGGTGGTGAGCAGTTCTTC	CASSPGQGGGEQFF
TRBV27	-	TRBJ2-7	TRBD1	TGTGCCAGCAGTTCACCGGGACAGGGGGCCTACGAGCAGTACTTC	CASSSPGQGAYEQYF
TRBV19	-	TRBJ1-5	-	TGTGCCTCGAGGACGGCGGGTGGCAATCAGCCCCAGCATTTT	CASRTAGGNQPQHF
TRBV5-5	once	TRBJ1-5	-	TGTGCCAGCAGCTTGGATCAGGGTGTCGGCAATCAGCCCCAGCATTTT	CASSLDQGVGNQPQHF
TRBV5-1	-	TRBJ2-1	TRBD1	TGCGCCAGCAGCTTTGGGACAGGGGTCAAGGATGAGCAGTTCTTC	CASSFGTGVKDEQFF
TRBV5-5	-	TRBJ2-7	-	TGTGCCAGCAGCTTGGAGGGGAACTACGAGCAGTACTTC	CASSLEGNYEQYF
TRBV7-9	-	TRBJ1-4	TRBD1	TGTGCCGGCGACAGGGCTCCTAATGAAAAACTGTTTTTT	CAGDRAPNEKLFF
TRBV29-1	-	TRBJ2-3	-	TGCAGCGTCGCCACCCGCACAGATACGCAGTATTTT	CSVATRTDTQYF
TRBV7-9	-	TRBJ1-1	-	TGTGCCAGCAGCCACATCAGGGTCGGCACTGAAGCTTTCTTT	CASSHIRVGTEAFF
TRBV11-2	-	TRBJ2-1	TRBD2	TGTGCCAGCAGCTCGGGACTAGCGGGAGCCCTTAGCTCCTACAATGAGCAGTTCTTC	CASSSGLAGALSSYNEQFF
TRBV6-5	-	TRBJ2-7	-	TGTGCCAGCAAGACGGGAACCTACGAGCAGTACTTC	CASKTGTYEQYF
TRBV28	-	TRBJ2-7	-	TGTGCCAGCAGAACACAGGCCTACGAGCAGTACTTC	CASRTQAYEQYF
TRBV4-1	-	TRBJ1-2	TRBD1	TGCGCCAGCAGCCAAACAGACAGGGCCAACTATGGCTACACCTTC	CASSQTDRANYGYTF
TRBV30	-	TRBJ2-3	TRBD2	TGTGCCTGGAGTTTTAGCGGGGGGGCGGATACGCAGTATTTT	CAWSFSGGADTQYF
TRBV6-1	once	TRBJ1-2	-	TGTGCCAGCAGTGAAGCGAGGACGGGAGGATCGGGCTACACCTTC	CASSEARTGGSGYTF
TRBV27	-	TRBJ1-4	-	TGTGCCAGCAGTTTAGGACGGACTGAAAAACTGTTTTTT	CASSLGRTEKLFF
TRBV27	-	TRBJ1-2	TRBD1	TGTGCCAGCAGTCCCCGGGACAGGGCCTATGGCTACACCTTC	CASSPRDRAYGYTF
TRBV30	-	TRBJ2-5	-	TGTGCCTGGAGTGTCAAGACGCGGGAGACCCAGTACTTC	CAWSVKTRETQYF
TRBV6-6	once	TRBJ2-7	-	TGTGCCAGCAGTTCCGCAAGGGGCACCTACGAGCAGTACTTC	CASSSARGTYEQYF
TRBV7-2	once	TRBJ2-5	-	TGTGCCAGCAGCTCCCCGAGGGGGGTCGCAGAGACCCAGTACTTC	CASSSPRGVAETQYF
TRBV7-9	-	TRBJ1-5	-	TGTGCCAGCAGCGGGGACGGGGGCAATCAGCCCCAGCATTTT	CASSGDGGNQPQHF
TRBV2	-	TRBJ2-7	TRBD2	TGTGCCACCTTACGGGGGGTCGAGCAGTACTTC	CATLRGVEQYF
TRBV6-5	once	TRBJ2-3	TRBD2	TGTGCCAGCAGCAGGACGCGGGAGACAGATACGCAGTATTTT	CASSRTRETDTQYF
TRBV10-2	once	TRBJ1-4	TRBD1	TGCGCCAGCAGTGAGTCTTCCGGGACAGGGGGGTCGAGAGACGAAAAACTGTTTTTT	CASSESSGTGGSRDEKLFF
TRBV27	-	TRBJ2-7	TRBD1	TGTGCCAGCAGGGGGACAGGGACGGAATACGAGCAGTACTTC	CASRGTGTEYEQYF
TRBV11-3	-	TRBJ2-6	-	TGTGCCAGCAGCTTACGGCAGCCGTTTGGTCCTTCTGGGGCCAACGTCCTGACTTTC	CASSLRQPFGPSGANVLTF
TRBV6-5	-	TRBJ1-2	-	TGTGCCAGCAGTTACAATAGAGACTATGGCTACACCTTC	CASSYNRDYGYTF
TRBV2	-	TRBJ1-6	-	TGTGCCAGCACCTCTTCGTCTAACTATAATTCACCCCTCCACTTT	CASTSSSNYNSPLHF
TRBV6-5	once	TRBJ1-2	-	TGTGCCAGCAGTTACTCTTCGAACTATGGCTACACCTTC	CASSYSSNYGYTF
TRBV7-9	-	TRBJ2-7	-	TGTGCCAGCAGCCTCGGAGGGGTGGGACGCTACGAGCAGTACTTC	CASSLGGVGRYEQYF
TRBV16	-	TRBJ2-7	-	TGTGCCAGCAGCCAAAACAGGGATAGCTACGAGCAGTACTTC	CASSQNRDSYEQYF
TRBV7-2	-	TRBJ2-4	-	TGTGCCAGCAGCTTAGATCCGTTGGACATTCAGTACTTC	CASSLDPLDIQYF
TRBV7-9	-	TRBJ2-1	TRBD2	TGTGCCAGCGCTAGCGGGGGCTTCTCCTACAATGAGCAGTTCTTC	CASASGGFSYNEQFF
TRBV7-9	-	TRBJ1-1	-	TGTGCCAGCAGCTTTGGACGCGCTGAAGCTTTCTTT	CASSFGRAEAFF
TRBV29-1	-	TRBJ1-3	-	TGCAGCGTACCTGAGGGGGCTGGAAACACCATATATTTT	CSVPEGAGNTIYF
TRBV5-4	once	TRBJ2-4	TRBD1	TGTGCCAGCAGCTGGGGGACAGGGACTTACAAAAACATTCAGTACTTC	CASSWGTGTYKNIQYF